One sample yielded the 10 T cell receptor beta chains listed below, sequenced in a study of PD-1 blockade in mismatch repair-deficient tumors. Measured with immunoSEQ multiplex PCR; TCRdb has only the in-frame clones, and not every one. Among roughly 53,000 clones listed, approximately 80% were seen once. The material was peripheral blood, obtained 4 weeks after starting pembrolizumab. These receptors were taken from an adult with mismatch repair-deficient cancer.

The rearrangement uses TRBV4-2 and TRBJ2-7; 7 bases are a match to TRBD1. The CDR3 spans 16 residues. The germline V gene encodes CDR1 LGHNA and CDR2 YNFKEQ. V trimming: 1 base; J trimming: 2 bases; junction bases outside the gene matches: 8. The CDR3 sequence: CASSQVPDRPPYEQYF. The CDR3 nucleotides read TGTGCCAGCAGCCAAGTTCCGGACAGGCCTCCCTACGAGCAGTACTTC.

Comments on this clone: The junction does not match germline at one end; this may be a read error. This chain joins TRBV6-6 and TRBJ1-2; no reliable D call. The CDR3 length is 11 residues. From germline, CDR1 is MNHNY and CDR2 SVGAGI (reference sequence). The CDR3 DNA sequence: TGTGCCAGCAGTTACCTGGACGGCCCATCCTTC. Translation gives CASSYLDGPSF.

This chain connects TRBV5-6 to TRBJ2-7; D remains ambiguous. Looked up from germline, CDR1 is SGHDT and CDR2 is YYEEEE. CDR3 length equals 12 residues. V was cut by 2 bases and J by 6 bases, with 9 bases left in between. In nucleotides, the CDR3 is TGTGCCAGCAGCTTCGGCCTCAGCGAGCAGTACTTC. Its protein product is CASSFGLSEQYF.

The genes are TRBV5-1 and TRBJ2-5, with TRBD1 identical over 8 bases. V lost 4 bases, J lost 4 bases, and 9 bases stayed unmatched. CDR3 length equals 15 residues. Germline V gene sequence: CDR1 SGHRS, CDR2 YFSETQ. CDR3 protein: CASSGSTGVAETQYF. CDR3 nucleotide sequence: TGCGCCAGCAGCGGGTCGACAGGGGTAGCAGAGACCCAGTACTTC.

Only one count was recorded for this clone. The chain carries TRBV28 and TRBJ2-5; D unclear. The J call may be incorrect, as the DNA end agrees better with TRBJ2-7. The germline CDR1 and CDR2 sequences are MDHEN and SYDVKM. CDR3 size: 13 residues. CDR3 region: CASTRRSPLEQYF. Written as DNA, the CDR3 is TGTGCCAGCACCCGAAGGTCGCCACTCGAGCAGTACTTC.

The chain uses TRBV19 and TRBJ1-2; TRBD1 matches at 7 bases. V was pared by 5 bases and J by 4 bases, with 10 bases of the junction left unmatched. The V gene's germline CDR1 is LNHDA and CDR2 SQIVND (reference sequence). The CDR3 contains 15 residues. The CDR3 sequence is CASSLGIQGGYGYTF. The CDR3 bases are TGTGCCAGTAGTTTGGGGATTCAGGGGGGCTATGGCTACACCTTC.

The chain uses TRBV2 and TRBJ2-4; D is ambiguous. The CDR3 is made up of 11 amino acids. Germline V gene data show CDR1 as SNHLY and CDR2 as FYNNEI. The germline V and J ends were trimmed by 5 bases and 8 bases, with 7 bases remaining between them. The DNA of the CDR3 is TGTGCCAGCAGTCCCTCTTACATTCAGTACTTC. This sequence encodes CASSPSYIQYF.

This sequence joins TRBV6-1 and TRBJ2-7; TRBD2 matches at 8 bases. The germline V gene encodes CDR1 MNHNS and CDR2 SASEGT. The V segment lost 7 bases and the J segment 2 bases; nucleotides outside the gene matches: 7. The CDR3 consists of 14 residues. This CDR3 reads CASTSGLGPYEQYF. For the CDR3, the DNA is TGTGCCAGCACCTCGGGACTAGGGCCCTACGAGCAGTACTTC.

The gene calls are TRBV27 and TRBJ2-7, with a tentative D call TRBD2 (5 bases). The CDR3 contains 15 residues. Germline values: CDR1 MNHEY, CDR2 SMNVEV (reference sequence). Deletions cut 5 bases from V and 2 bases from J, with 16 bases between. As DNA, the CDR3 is TGTGCCAGCAGTCTCGAGCTAGCCGCCACCTACGAGCAGTACTTC. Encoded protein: CASSLELAATYEQYF.

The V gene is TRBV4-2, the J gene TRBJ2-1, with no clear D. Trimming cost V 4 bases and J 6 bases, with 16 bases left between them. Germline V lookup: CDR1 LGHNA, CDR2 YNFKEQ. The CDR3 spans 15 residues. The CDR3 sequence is CASSPLLGLGNEQFF. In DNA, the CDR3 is TGTGCCAGCAGCCCTTTGTTGGGCCTGGGCAATGAGCAGTTCTTC.